One sample yielded the 31 T cell receptor beta chains listed below, sequenced in a study of radiotherapy plus CTLA-4 blockade in lung cancer. The data were produced by immunoSEQ multiplex PCR, yet TCRdb's version contains in-frame clones alone and is incomplete. The sample contains 90,000 or so clones, around four fifths of which appear only once. Sequences were derived from peripheral blood, sampled from a patient treated with radiotherapy plus ipilimumab. These receptors were taken from a human donor with non-small cell lung cancer who had stable disease on radiotherapy plus ipilimumab.

This clone came up a few times. This rearrangement joins TRBV19 to TRBJ1-4, with TRBD1 matching over 8 bases. The junction had 3 bases not matched to a gene; V was cut back by 7 bases and J by 8 bases. Germline V CDR1 and CDR2: LNHDA, SQIVND (reference sequence). The CDR3 is made up of 12 amino acids. CDR3 in amino acids: CASTGGEEKLFF. The CDR3 coding sequence is TGTGCCAGTACAGGGGGCGAGGAAAAACTGTTTTTT.

The chain is built from TRBV11-3 and TRBJ2-5, with 8 bases matching TRBD1. Per germline, CDR1 SGHNT and CDR2 YENEEA. With V trimmed by 5 bases and J by 3 bases, 5 bases remained unmatched. CDR3 length: 14 amino acids. The chain's CDR3 is CASSVGQGEETQYF. The CDR3 DNA sequence: TGTGCCAGCAGCGTTGGACAGGGAGAAGAGACCCAGTACTTC.

The rearrangement links TRBV29-1 to TRBJ2-1; D gene unclear. Germline values: CDR1 SQVTM, CDR2 ANQGSEA. V was trimmed by 4 bases and J by 5 bases, leaving 15 bases between them. The CDR3 covers 14 residues. The CDR3 loop reads CSVGHPDENNEQFF. For the CDR3, the DNA is TGCAGCGTTGGCCACCCGGACGAAAACAATGAGCAGTTCTTC.

This clone has a handful of counts. The chain employs TRBV6-4 and TRBJ1-2; D ambiguous. Trimming left V 0 bases short and J 8 bases short, with 19 bases between. This CDR3 region has 16 residues. Germline assignment: CDR1 MRHNA and CDR2 SNTAGT. CDR3 protein: CASSDSDGSASRGYTF. For the CDR3, the DNA is TGTGCCAGCAGTGACTCAGACGGCAGTGCCTCCCGGGGCTACACCTTC.

CDR3 DNA sequence: TGCGCCAGCAGAGCGGGAGTAAGGTACGAGCAGTACTTC. It codes for CASRAGVRYEQYF. The genes are TRBV10-2 and TRBJ2-7, with 8 nucleotides matching TRBD2. This CDR3 has 13 amino acids. The V gene's germline CDR1 is WSHSY and CDR2 SAAADI. V was clipped by 6 bases and J by 4 bases; unmatched bases: 5.

The gene calls are TRBV10-3 and TRBJ1-5, with D possibly TRBD1 on 5 matching bases. Trimming removed 3 bases at V and 5 bases at J, with 8 bases between. Germline CDR1 and CDR2: ENHRY and SYGVKD. The CDR3 sequence is 13 residues long. CDR3 in amino acids: CAISDRGYQPQHF. The CDR3 nucleotides are TGTGCCATCAGTGATCGGGGGTATCAGCCCCAGCATTTT.

V and J are TRBV7-3 and TRBJ1-1; possible D gene TRBD1, 5 bases. Per germline, CDR1 SGHTA and CDR2 FQGTGA. The CDR3 has 14 amino acids. With 6 bases removed from V and 1 base from J, the gap between germline ends came to 12 bases. In nucleotides, the CDR3 is TGTGCCAGCAGACAACCCGGGGGGAACACTGAAGCTTTCTTT. It codes for CASRQPGGNTEAFF.

The chain uses TRBV5-5 and TRBJ2-7; D uncertain. The ends were cut back, 2 bases at V and 4 bases at J, with 10 bases in the middle. The CDR3 has 13 amino acids. The germline V gene has CDR1 SGHKS and CDR2 YYEKEE (reference sequence). CDR3 bases: TGTGCCAGCAGCTTAACGATAAGTTACGAGCAGTACTTC. This gives the protein CASSLTISYEQYF.

V gene TRBV18 combines with J gene TRBJ1-2; 10 positions match TRBD1. V gave up 5 bases and J gave up 5 bases; unmatched junction bases: 2. The CDR3 totals 13 residues. The germline CDR1 and CDR2 sequences are KGHSH and LQKENI. CDR3 coding DNA: TGTGCCAGCTCAATGGGACAGGGGTATGGCTACACCTTC. Translated: CASSMGQGYGYTF. Drawing the rest from reference TRBV18 and TRBJ1-2, the complete variable domain is NAGVMQNPRHLVRRRGQEARLRCSPMKGHSHVYWYRQLPEEGLKFMVYLQKENIIDESGMPKERFSAEFPKEGPSILRIQQVVRGDSAAYFCASSMGQGYGYTFGSGTRLTVV.

V gene TRBV6-1 combines with J gene TRBJ1-4, with D unresolved. CDR3 length equals 16 residues. Germline CDR1 and CDR2: MNHNS and SASEGT. Deletions cut 2 bases from V and 8 bases from J, with 18 bases between. The CDR3 bases are TGTGCCAGCAGTGAAAGGTTGGGGTCTCCCCTGGAAAAACTGTTTTTT. As protein: CASSERLGSPLEKLFF.

The gene calls are TRBV19 and TRBJ2-5; 11 positions agree with TRBD2. Germline-derived CDR1 and CDR2 are LNHDA and SQIVND (reference sequence). V shed 2 bases and J 5 bases; nucleotides not matched to a gene: 4. CDR3 length: 15 amino acids. This CDR3 is CASSIRASGGETQYF. The CDR3 region has the DNA TGTGCCAGTAGTATACGGGCTAGCGGGGGGGAGACCCAGTACTTC.

CDR3 sequence reads: CATEGPAKETQYF. Here the CDR3 DNA reads TGTGCCACCGAGGGACCGGCCAAAGAGACCCAGTACTTC. The chain employs TRBV10-3 and TRBJ2-5, with D perhaps assigned TRBD1 or TRBD2 (5 bases each). V was clipped by 10 bases and J by 3 bases, with 15 bases between them. There are 13 residues in the CDR3. Germline assignment: CDR1 ENHRY and CDR2 SYGVKD.

This chain links TRBV27 with TRBJ2-7; tentatively, D is TRBD1 or TRBD2 (5 bases each). CDR1 is MNHEY and CDR2 is SMNVEV in the germline V gene (reference sequence). V lost 6 bases, J lost 1 base, and 25 bases lay in between. The CDR3 loop spans 18 amino acids. This CDR3 reads CASSPGTGAPRRSYEQYF. In DNA form, the CDR3 reads TGTGCCAGCAGCCCCGGGACGGGCGCCCCGAGACGGTCCTACGAGCAGTACTTC.

The rearrangement uses TRBV28 and TRBJ2-1; perhaps TRBD2 as D (6 bases). This CDR3 is 13 amino acids long. Trimming removed 4 bases at V and 6 bases at J, with 10 bases between. CDR1 and CDR2 from the germline V gene are MDHEN and SYDVKM. CDR3 bases: TGTGCCAGCAGTTCGGAGCGGGCCAATGAGCAGTTCTTC. It encodes CASSSERANEQFF.

The V and J genes are TRBV9 and TRBJ1-3, with 11 bases fitting TRBD1. CDR1 is SGDLS and CDR2 is YYNGEE in the germline V gene. The CDR3 loop spans 16 amino acids. Losses at the gene ends were 2 bases for V and 4 bases for J; bases not matched to a gene: 5. CDR3 DNA: TGTGCCAGCAGCGTTTCCGGGACAGGGGGAGGAAACACCATATATTTT. The encoded protein is CASSVSGTGGGNTIYF.

This sequence joins TRBV7-3 and TRBJ2-1; 7 nucleotides agree with TRBD2. With V trimmed by 3 bases and J by 4 bases, 6 bases remained unmatched. The germline V gene encodes CDR1 SGHTA and CDR2 FQGTGA. There are 15 residues in the CDR3. CDR3 amino acids: CASSLNLGGYNEQFF. The CDR3 nucleotides read TGTGCCAGCAGCTTGAATCTGGGGGGGTACAATGAGCAGTTCTTC.

This chain connects TRBV21-1 to TRBJ1-6; the tabulated D call, TRBD1, remains unverified against the DNA. TRBV21-1 is tagged as a pseudogene. This CDR3 contains 15 residues. CDR3 sequence: CASSRRTGYNSPLHF. The CDR3, as DNA: TGTGCCAGCAGCAGGAGGACAGGCTATAATTCACCCCTCCACTTT.

This rearrangement joins TRBV5-1 to TRBJ2-3; D is undetermined. This CDR3 is built from 15 residues. From germline, CDR1 is SGHRS and CDR2 YFSETQ. The V end lost 0 bases, the J end lost 0 bases, and 8 bases lay between the germline ends. The CDR3 protein is CASSLVRPSTDTQYF. The CDR3 DNA follows: TGCGCCAGCAGCTTGGTTCGGCCCAGCACAGATACGCAGTATTTT.

The chain joins TRBV7-5 to TRBJ2-1; the table gives TRBD2 as D, unverified against the DNA. TRBV7-5 is classified as a pseudogene. The CDR3 sequence is 17 residues long. The CDR3 sequence is CARSPRPASGTYNEQFF. CDR3 DNA: TGTGCCAGAAGCCCTCGACCGGCTAGCGGGACCTACAATGAGCAGTTCTTC.

V and J are TRBV12-1 and TRBJ2-1; TRBD2 was called by the table and not checked on the DNA. TRBV12-1 has pseudogene status. CDR3 length: 21 amino acids. CDR3 in amino acids: CASSCLPGLAGGPFSYNEQFF. The DNA for the CDR3 is TGTGCCAGCAGCTGTCTCCCGGGACTAGCGGGGGGCCCTTTCTCCTACAATGAGCAGTTCTTC.

The rearrangement links TRBV4-1 to TRBJ2-7; 7 bases are a match to TRBD2. V lost 2 bases, J lost 3 bases, and 7 bases stayed unmatched. Germline-derived CDR1 and CDR2 are MGHRA and YSYEKL. This CDR3 has 15 amino acids. In DNA, the CDR3 is TGCGCCAGCAGCCAAACCCCCGGGACTAACTACGAGCAGTACTTC. Translation: CASSQTPGTNYEQYF.

This chain uses TRBV6-6 with TRBJ1-5; 7 bases are a match to TRBD1. The CDR3 runs 15 residues. Losses at the gene ends were 0 bases for V and 2 bases for J; bases not matched to a gene: 1. CDR1 is MNHNY, CDR2 SVGAGI, per germline (reference sequence). CDR3 in amino acids: CASSYSGQRNQPQHF. DNA of the CDR3: TGTGCCAGCAGTTACTCGGGACAGCGCAATCAGCCCCAGCATTTT.

As for this clone: The junction differs from germline at one of its ends, possibly a read error. J is TRBJ2-1 and V is TRBV28; 12 positions match TRBD2. Germline V gene sequence: CDR1 MDHEN, CDR2 SYDVKM. The CDR3 is 13 residues long. The chain's CDR3 is CASSSRLAGVPLF. The CDR3 nucleotides are TGTGCCAGCAGTTCCAGACTAGCGGGGGTGCCCCTCTTC.

The chain links TRBV5-1 to TRBJ1-4, with D unclear. There are 15 residues in the CDR3. Trimming stripped 5 bases from V and 0 bases from J, with 11 bases between. CDR1 is SGHRS, CDR2 YFSETQ, per germline. For the CDR3, the DNA is TGCGCCAGCAGGTTCGAGATAGCAACTAATGAAAAACTGTTTTTT. It translates to CASRFEIATNEKLFF.

This clone was picked up one time. The J gene is TRBJ2-2, the V gene TRBV18; TRBD2 matches at 9 bases. CDR1 is KGHSH and CDR2 is LQKENI in the germline V gene. Losses at the gene ends were 3 bases for V and 5 bases for J; bases not matched to a gene: 13. The CDR3 is 18 amino acids. This CDR3 is CASSPTLSITSGTGELFF. CDR3 DNA sequence: TGTGCCAGCTCACCCACACTTTCGATAACTAGCGGGACCGGGGAGCTGTTTTTT. The whole variable domain, filled in from reference TRBV18 and TRBJ2-2, reads NAGVMQNPRHLVRRRGQEARLRCSPMKGHSHVYWYRQLPEEGLKFMVYLQKENIIDESGMPKERFSAEFPKEGPSILRIQQVVRGDSAAYFCASSPTLSITSGTGELFFGEGSRLTVL.

This clone has just a few counts. The chain recombines TRBV10-1 with TRBJ2-3, with TRBD2 matching 9 bases. The CDR3 runs 15 residues. J was trimmed by 4 bases and V by 3 bases; bases with no gene match: 5. CDR1 WNHNN and CDR2 SYGVQD come from the germline V gene (reference sequence). The CDR3 is CASSDRSGGSDTQYF. CDR3 nucleotide sequence: TGCGCCAGCAGTGATAGGAGCGGGGGGTCAGATACGCAGTATTTT.

The chain uses TRBV13 and TRBJ1-4; no clear D. The germline gives CDR1 PRHDT, CDR2 FYEKMQ (reference sequence). This CDR3 comprises 15 residues. V dropped 0 bases and J dropped 8 bases, with 13 bases sitting between them. The CDR3 region is CASSLGLGVREKLFF. DNA for the CDR3: TGTGCCAGCAGCTTAGGCCTCGGGGTACGGGAAAAACTGTTTTTT.

This clone was observed a few times. The chain is built from TRBV7-9 and TRBJ1-1; the D is unclear. There are 13 residues in the CDR3. V gave up 1 base and J gave up 6 bases, with 9 bases separating them. Per germline, CDR1 SEHNR and CDR2 FQNEAQ (reference sequence). The CDR3 reads CASSLGVMAEAFF. The CDR3 region has the DNA TGTGCCAGCAGCTTAGGGGTAATGGCTGAAGCTTTCTTT.

J is TRBJ1-1 and V is TRBV6-1; no definite D call. V was shortened by 8 bases and J by 6 bases, with 16 bases between the two germline ends. Germline V gene sequence: CDR1 MNHNS, CDR2 SASEGT. CDR3 length: 13 residues. The CDR3 nucleotides read TGTGCCAGCTCCCCGGACCTAATCTCTGAAGCTTTCTTT. This gives the protein CASSPDLISEAFF.

This clone was detected a few times. Its ends do not fully match the called genes, so a read error is possible. The chain combines TRBV5-8 with TRBJ1-6; 9 bases align to TRBD1. Germline loops: CDR1 SGHTS, CDR2 YDEGEE. The CDR3 is 16 residues long. The CDR3 nucleotides are TGTGCCAGCAGCCTGCGGACAGGGGATTATAGTTCACCCCTCCACTTT. This sequence encodes CASSLRTGDYSSPLHF.

This chain uses TRBV6-5 with TRBJ2-7, with 8 positions matching TRBD1. Trimming took 6 bases from V and 4 from J; bases not matched to a gene: 2. Germline V gene data show CDR1 as MNHEY and CDR2 as SVGAGI. The CDR3 length is 12 residues. CDR3 DNA sequence: TGTGCCAGCAGAAGACAGGGGTACGAGCAGTACTTC. Translation gives CASRRQGYEQYF.